The 13 T cell receptor beta chains in this list originate from one sample, sequenced in a study of blood T cells in healthy people across ages. Alongside a J-beta primer mix, a sample-barcoded 5' primer served in a second PCR lasting about 6 to 12 cycles. TCRdb called the 5' RACE reads again in MiXCR, with one record for every CDR3 protein. The data contain more than 900,000 distinct CDR3 sequences, almost 30% of them seen just once; the ten biggest clones take up 10%. The same specimen was also included in a second study, on T cells of mothers and their children.

Sequenced input: blood. The receptors originated from a woman aged 40-49 years in good health.

The CDR3 bases are TGTGCCAGCAGCTTCAAGTACAGGGGGCCCTATGGCTACACCTTC. Protein: CASSFKYRGPYGYTF. The gene calls are TRBV3-1 and TRBJ1-2; TRBD1 matches 9 bases. The CDR3 spans 15 residues. V dropped 5 bases and J dropped 4; count of bases not matched to a gene: 8. Germline values: CDR1 LGHDT, CDR2 YNNKEL (reference sequence).

The chain has TRBV7-9 and TRBJ2-6, with D perhaps matching TRBD1 (5 bases). The germline V gene has CDR1 SEHNR and CDR2 FQNEAQ (reference sequence). V lost 4 bases, J lost 4 bases, and 14 bases lay in between. This CDR3 comprises 16 residues. CDR3 nucleotides: TGTGCCAGCAGCTCAGACAGAGTCTGGGGGGCCAACGTCCTGACTTTC. Protein product: CASSSDRVWGANVLTF.

This clonotype was detected a few times. V usage is TRBV7-9 and J usage is TRBJ2-1; D perhaps matches TRBD2 (6 bases). The V and J ends lost 4 bases and 2 bases respectively, with 12 bases between them. From germline, CDR1 is SEHNR and CDR2 FQNEAQ (reference sequence). The CDR3 is made up of 15 amino acids. This CDR3 reads CASSSDGGAYNEQFF. The DNA of the CDR3 is TGTGCCAGCAGCTCGGACGGCGGGGCCTACAATGAGCAGTTCTTC.

The sample holds a few counts of this clonotype. J is TRBJ2-3 and V is TRBV6-2 or TRBV6-3; D not certain. Deletions cut 7 bases from V and 4 bases from J, with 15 bases between. Germline loops: CDR1 MNHEY, CDR2 SVGEGT. This CDR3 has 14 amino acids. CDR3 DNA sequence: TGTGCCAGCACTCCGGAGCTACTTTCAGATACGCAGTATTTT. The encoded protein is CASTPELLSDTQYF.

The rearrangement uses TRBV25-1 and TRBJ2-2, with D possibly being TRBD1 (6 bases). In germline, CDR1 is MGHDK, CDR2 SYGVNS. The CDR3 totals 16 residues. V gave up 7 bases and J gave up 3 bases, with 18 bases separating them. CDR3 sequence reads: CASNNQQGPYTGELFF. CDR3 nucleotides: TGTGCCAGCAATAACCAACAGGGCCCGTACACCGGGGAGCTGTTTTTT.

This clonotype was recorded a few times. The rearrangement joins TRBV7-2 to TRBJ1-1, with no clear D. From germline, CDR1 is SGHTA and CDR2 FQGNSA. The CDR3 has 15 residues. V gave up 4 bases and J gave up 5 bases, with 17 bases separating them. The CDR3 loop reads CASSSVGWGRTEAFF. The DNA for the CDR3 is TGTGCCAGCAGCTCCGTCGGCTGGGGTCGGACTGAAGCTTTCTTT. The variable domain in full, with the rest retrieved from reference TRBV7-2 and TRBJ1-1, is GAGVSQSPSNKVTEKGKDVELRCDPISGHTALYWYRQSLGQGLEFLIYFQGNSAPDKSGLPSDRFSAERTGGSVSTLTIQRTQQEDSAVYLCASSSVGWGRTEAFFGQGTRLTVV.

This clonotype came up many times. V is TRBV18 and J is TRBJ2-6, with TRBD1 identical over 8 bases. The germline V gene has CDR1 KGHSH and CDR2 LQKENI. Unmatched junction bases numbered 1, after V lost 4 bases and J lost 2 bases. This CDR3 comprises 15 residues. The CDR3 DNA reads as TGTGCCAGCTCACAACAGGGGGCTGGGGCCAACGTCCTGACTTTC. It yields the protein CASSQQGAGANVLTF.

Only one count was recorded for this clonotype. Given a much more abundant clone one base away, this may be a read error. This chain uses TRBV7-2 with TRBJ1-4, with D perhaps TRBD1 (5 bases). This CDR3 comprises 14 residues. CDR1 and CDR2 (germline): SGHTA, FQGNSA. The CDR3: CASSLRGVNEKLVF. The CDR3 DNA sequence: TGTGCCAGCAGCTTAAGAGGGGTGAATGAAAAACTGGTTTTT.

The J gene is TRBJ2-7, the V gene TRBV5-1; D ambiguous. CDR3 length equals 14 residues. V shed 0 bases and J shed 7 bases, with 14 bases lying between them. From germline, CDR1 is SGHRS and CDR2 YFSETQ. CDR3 nucleotide sequence: TGCGCCAGCAGCTTGGCGCGGCAGAACAATGAGCAGTACTTC. Protein sequence: CASSLARQNNEQYF.

Written as DNA, the CDR3 is TGTGCCATCAGTGAGTCGGCCCCGGGACAGGGACGGGAGCAGTACTTC. As protein: CAISESAPGQGREQYF. This chain uses TRBV10-3 with TRBJ2-7, with TRBD1 matching 9 bases. This CDR3 comprises 16 residues. J gave up 7 bases and V 0 bases, and 10 bases lay outside the gene matches. Germline assignment: CDR1 ENHRY and CDR2 SYGVKD.

The chain couples TRBV11-2 to TRBJ2-3; D not resolved. Germline V gene sequence: CDR1 SGHAT, CDR2 FQNNGV. The CDR3 runs 14 residues. Trimming took off 1 base at V and 5 bases at J, with 10 bases between the two ends. CDR3 bases: TGTGCCAGCAGCTTAGGGGTCCTGGGAGATACGCAGTATTTT. Its translation: CASSLGVLGDTQYF.

V usage is TRBV7-3 and J usage is TRBJ2-3; TRBD1 agrees at 10 bases. Germline V CDR1 and CDR2: SGHTA, FQGTGA. Trimming removed 4 bases from V and 5 bases from J; junction bases left unmatched: 6. The CDR3 runs to 15 residues. In DNA, the CDR3 is TGTGCCAGCAGCTCGACAGGGGGCGCGATAGATACGCAGTATTTT. It translates to CASSSTGGAIDTQYF.

In this sample, this clonotype turned up many times. The rearrangement joins TRBV20-1 to TRBJ2-4; TRBD1 aligns across 9 bases. CDR3 length equals 15 residues. V lost 8 bases, J lost 0 bases, and 8 bases stayed unmatched. From germline, CDR1 is DFQATT and CDR2 SNEGSKA (reference sequence). This CDR3 reads CSSPGQGIAKNIQYF. The CDR3 DNA sequence: TGCAGTTCGCCCGGACAGGGGATAGCCAAAAACATTCAGTACTTC.